This T cell receptor (beta chain) originates from a study of patients and donors after allogeneic stem cell transplantation. This clonotype came up many times. From the RT-PCR reads, TCRdb called clonotypes with MiXCR, one entry per CDR3 protein. The sample holds about a million distinct CDR3 sequences; approximately 19% are singletons and the top ten take 5% to 6.5%. This clonotype was obtained from a human donor who was either an allogeneic HSCT recipient or a stem cell or donor lymphocyte infusion donor (not recorded which). It is not recorded whose cells these are; they may come from a transplant donor. Sequenced sample: blood, either unsorted or a sorted T cell fraction (not recorded which).

CDR3 in DNA: TGTGCCAGCAGTCAAGGACAGTCCCACAATCAGCCCCAGCATTTT. Translating it yields CASSQGQSHNQPQHF. This sequence joins TRBV12-3 or TRBV12-4 and TRBJ1-5; a weak D match, TRBD1 (6 bases). This CDR3 has 15 amino acids. Trimming took 5 bases from V and 3 from J, leaving 14 bases between them.